This TCR beta chain derives from a study of CD8 T cells in Susac syndrome. For the study at large: Within the sequenced Susac syndrome patient group, 5 or 6 exhibited active disease and roughly 8 were in remission. Susac syndrome patients were untreated, on corticosteroids with some adding intravenous immunoglobulin, or on intravenous immunoglobulin only. Study-level findings and limits: The authors found no clonal expansion in Susac syndrome CD4+ T cell repertoires.

Worth noting for this clonotype: Its antigen is not identified.

Reverse transcription of roughly 0.5 to 1 ug RNA was carried out with random hexamers. Amplification of TCR beta CDR3 by immunoSEQ multiplex PCR spanned 54 Vbeta and 13 Jbeta. TCRdb itself ran the immunoSEQ multiplex PCR reads through MiXCR, one entry per CDR3 protein. This table has hundreds of thousands of distinct CDR3 sequences, about 95% appearing once. Material: CD4+ T cells from PBMCs. The sequence came from a human donor with Susac syndrome.

The CDR3 protein is CASSSGGDQPQHF. The CDR3 DNA follows: TGTGCCAGCTCGTCAGGGGGGGATCAGCCCCAGCATTTT. The rearrangement links TRBV18 to TRBJ1-5; 7 positions agree with TRBD1. Trimming took 6 bases from V and 5 from J; bases not matched to a gene: 4. CDR3 length equals 13 residues. Germline V CDR1 and CDR2: KGHSH, LQKENI.